This TCR beta chain stems from a study of spatial heterogeneity in lung cancer. With 3 bases clipped from V and 1 base from J, the junction kept 4 bases outside the gene matches. This CDR3 has 16 amino acids. The germline gives CDR1 SGHDT, CDR2 YYEEEE. TCRdb re-called the 5' RACE reads through MiXCR, storing one row per CDR3 protein. The sample includes a few thousand distinct CDR3 sequences, 15% to 20% of them seen just once. There are many counts of this clonotype. This beta chain turned up in a library designed for alpha chains; as an off-target read, its abundance says little. This sample's time point: sample taken at primary tumor resection. No cell sorting; template was whole RNA from tumor, lung tissue or PBMC.

This clonotype originated in a male donor with early-stage non-small cell lung cancer. Sequenced here: normal lung tissue next to the tumor, sampled at surgery. The gene calls are TRBV5-6 and TRBJ2-2; TRBD2 aligns across 9 bases. The CDR3 nucleotides are TGTGCCAGCAGCTCCAGGACTAGCGAGAACACCGGGGAGCTGTTTTTT. It translates to CASSSRTSENTGELFF.